There are many counts of the clone carrying this T cell receptor beta chain. Its antigen is currently unknown. This sample was included in a study of T cells in Graves' hyperthyroidism and ophthalmopathy. Regions amplified from RNA transcripts were the TCR beta CDR3 regions. TCR CDR3 regions were first amplified by RT-PCR with HTBI primers. MiXCR was run by TCRdb on the multiplex PCR reads, yielding one entry per CDR3 protein. The sample gives fewer than 300,000 distinct CDR3 sequences, roughly 15% of which show up once; more than 30% is in the top ten. Germline-derived CDR1 and CDR2 are KGHSY and FQNENV. Trimming took 5 bases from V and 1 from J, leaving 11 bases between them. This CDR3 has 14 residues. Study-wide points: Most clonotypes that expanded in the thyroid above 0.001 also showed up in blood.

The V gene is TRBV16, the J gene TRBJ1-2; no definite D call. The receptor was isolated from a woman aged 45-65 years with Graves' hyperthyroidism that later progressed to Graves' ophthalmopathy. The sample consisted of blood. In nucleotides, the CDR3 is TGTGCCAGCAGCAGATTCGAACTTAACTATGGCTACACCTTC. It specifies CASSRFELNYGYTF. The full variable domain, completed using reference TRBV16 and TRBJ1-2, is GEEVAQTPKHLVRGEGQKAKLYCAPIKGHSYVFWYQQVLKNEFKFLISFQNENVFDETGMPKERFSAKCLPNSPCSLEIQATKLEDSAVYFCASSRFELNYGYTFGSGTRLTVV.